Below are 4 T cell receptor beta chains sequenced from a single sample in a study of blood T cells in healthy people across ages. Combining a sample-barcoded 5' primer with a J-beta primer mix, a second PCR ran for roughly 7 to 11 cycles. TCRdb reprocessed the 5' RACE reads with MiXCR, giving one entry per CDR3 protein. The sample consists of hundreds of thousands of distinct CDR3 sequences, 58% of them appearing once. Source material: blood. The receptor source for this set is a young man in good health.

The J gene is TRBJ2-1, the V gene TRBV4-2; D possibly matches TRBD1 or TRBD2 (5 bases each). V was clipped by 1 base and J by 7 bases, with 11 bases between them. The germline gives CDR1 LGHNA, CDR2 YNFKEQ. The CDR3 has 14 amino acids. DNA of the CDR3: TGTGCCAGCAGCCAAGCCGGGACCAAAAATGAGCAGTTCTTC. The encoded protein is CASSQAGTKNEQFF.

The chain combines TRBV10-3 with TRBJ1-5, with D maybe TRBD1 (6 bases). The CDR3 is 16 amino acids. Germline V CDR1 and CDR2: ENHRY, SYGVKD. V shed 1 base and J shed 3 bases, with 13 bases lying between them. CDR3 in amino acids: CAISEFQQGNNQPQHF. CDR3 nucleotides: TGTGCCATCAGTGAGTTCCAGCAGGGGAACAATCAGCCCCAGCATTTT.

The chain is built from TRBV27 and TRBJ2-7; D is unclear. CDR3 size: 14 residues. Germline-derived CDR1 and CDR2 are MNHEY and SMNVEV (reference sequence). V dropped 3 bases and J dropped 4 bases, with 13 bases sitting between them. CDR3 nucleotide sequence: TGTGCCAGCAGTTTGGTAAAGGGCCTATACGAGCAGTACTTC. Encoded protein: CASSLVKGLYEQYF.

J is TRBJ1-2 and V is TRBV6-5; D remains unclear. The germline V and J ends were trimmed by 0 bases and 4 bases, with 12 bases remaining between them. Germline V gene lookup returns CDR1 MNHEY and CDR2 SVGAGI. The CDR3 runs 15 residues. The CDR3 coding sequence is TGTGCCAGCAGTTACTCGAATGTAGGATCCTATGGCTACACCTTC. This sequence encodes CASSYSNVGSYGYTF.